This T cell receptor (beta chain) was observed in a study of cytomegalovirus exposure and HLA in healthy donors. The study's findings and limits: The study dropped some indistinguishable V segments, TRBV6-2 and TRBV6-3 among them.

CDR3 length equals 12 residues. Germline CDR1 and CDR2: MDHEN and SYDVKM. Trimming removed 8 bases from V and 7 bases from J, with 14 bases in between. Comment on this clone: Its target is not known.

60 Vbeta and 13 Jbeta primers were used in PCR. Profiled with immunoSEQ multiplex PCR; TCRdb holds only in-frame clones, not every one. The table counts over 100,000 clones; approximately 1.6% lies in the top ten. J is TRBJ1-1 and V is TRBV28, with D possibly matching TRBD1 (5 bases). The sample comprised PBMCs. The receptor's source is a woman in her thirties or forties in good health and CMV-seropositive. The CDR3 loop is CASLAWGIEAFF. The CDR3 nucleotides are TGTGCCAGCCTCGCGTGGGGCATTGAAGCTTTCTTT. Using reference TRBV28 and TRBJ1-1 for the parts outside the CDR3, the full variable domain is DVKVTQSSRYLVKRTGEKVFLECVQDMDHENMFWYRQDPGLGLRLIYFSYDVKMKEKGDIPEGYSVSREKKERFSLILESASTNQTSMYLCASLAWGIEAFFGQGTRLTVV.